The clone carrying this TCR beta chain was recorded only once. Its antigen remains unidentified. The V gene lost 0 bases and the J gene lost 4 bases, with 9 bases spanning the gap. Germline lookup yields CDR1 SEHNR and CDR2 FQNEAQ (reference sequence). CDR3 size: 14 residues. This record belongs to a study of human versus mouse CDR3 diversity and MHC coevolution. Whole-study results and caveats: Humans had the largest estimated TCR beta repertoire, 1.5 million to 2 million clonotypes. Human T cells were selected on about six MHC II alleles.

TCRdb keeps only in-frame clones here, not all; method: immunoSEQ multiplex PCR. Here the sample spans fewer than 80,000 clones, 85% to 95% being singletons. This TCR was sampled from a person aged 25 to 69 in good health. The genes are TRBV7-9 and TRBJ1-1; perhaps TRBD1 as D (5 bases). The sequenced material came from naive CD4+ T cells from blood. Subset defined: CD45RO-negative CD62L-positive naive CD4 T cells. The CDR3 is CASSLAAGSTEAFF. CDR3 in DNA: TGTGCCAGCAGCTTAGCTGCAGGGTCCACTGAAGCTTTCTTT.